Listed here is a single T cell receptor (beta chain). Its antigen is unidentified. The same CDR3 arises from other DNA sequences in this sample as well. CD45RO-negative CD8 cells positively selected for CCR7 made up the naive population, which excluded terminally differentiated effector memory CD45RA+ cells. The CDR3 loop spans 14 amino acids. V was pared by 5 bases and J by 4 bases, with 6 bases of the junction left unmatched. Per germline, CDR1 MNHEY and CDR2 SVGAGI. These data originate in a study of shared clonotypes between healthy human individuals. Original data processing: Junction-only immunoSEQ data arrived without quality scores, meaning filtering differed. TCRdb's copy holds only in-frame clones and misses some; the assay was immunoSEQ multiplex PCR. The V and J calls and clone size are taken from that table; D and trimming were inferred from the DNA. This sample has roughly 2,000,000 clones, with approximately 94% found just once.

General study points: Clonotypes not shared had lower generation probabilities than those common to all four donors.

The sequence was obtained from a man between 18 and 29 years old in good health. The specimen was naive CD8+ T cells sorted from blood. The chain is built from TRBV6-5 and TRBJ1-2, with TRBD1 matching over 8 bases. CDR3 in DNA: TGTGCCAGCAGTCCCGGGACAGGTCTCTATGGCTACACCTTC. Encoded protein: CASSPGTGLYGYTF.